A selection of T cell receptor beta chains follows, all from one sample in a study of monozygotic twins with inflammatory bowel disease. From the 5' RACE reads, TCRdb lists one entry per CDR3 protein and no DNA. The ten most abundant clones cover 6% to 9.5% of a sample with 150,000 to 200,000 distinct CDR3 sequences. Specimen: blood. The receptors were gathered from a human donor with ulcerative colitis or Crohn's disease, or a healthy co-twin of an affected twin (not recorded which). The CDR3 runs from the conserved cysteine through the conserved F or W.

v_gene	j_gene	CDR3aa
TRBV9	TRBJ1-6	CASSAPGGRNSPLHF
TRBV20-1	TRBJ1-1	CSASREAEAFF
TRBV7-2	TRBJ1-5	CASSLDSARNQPQHF
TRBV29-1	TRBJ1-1	CSVAAAMNTEAFF
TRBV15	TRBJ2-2	CATSRDRDRWELFF
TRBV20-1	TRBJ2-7	CSARDLRPPYEQYF
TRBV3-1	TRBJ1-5	CASSQAGQGWSQPQHF
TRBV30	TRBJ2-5	CAWSYRGETQYF
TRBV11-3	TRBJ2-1	CASSFGEDEQFF
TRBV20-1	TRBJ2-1	CSAPTPRHGGATYNEQFF
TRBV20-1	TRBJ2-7	CSGIQGVHEQYF
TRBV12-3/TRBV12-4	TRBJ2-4	CASSLVTLSKNIQYF
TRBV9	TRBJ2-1	CASSVKYPGPRDNEQFF
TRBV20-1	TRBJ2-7	CSARAALNEQYF
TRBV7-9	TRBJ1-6	CASSSWGVWSPLHF
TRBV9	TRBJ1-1	CASSERQGHTEAFF
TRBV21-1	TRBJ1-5	CASSTASNQPQHF
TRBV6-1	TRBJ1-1	CASSQTGKSNTEAFF
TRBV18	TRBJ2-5	CASSPRGEETQYF
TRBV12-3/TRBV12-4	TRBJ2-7	CASSFGPEQYF
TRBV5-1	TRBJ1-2	CASGWDYGYTF
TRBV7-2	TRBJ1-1	CASSRETGTTEAFF
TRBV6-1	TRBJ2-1	CASSEMMLAGSGEQFF
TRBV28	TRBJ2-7	CASSPQTSSSAYEQYF
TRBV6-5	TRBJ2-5	CASSYGGPGETQYF
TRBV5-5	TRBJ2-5	CASSLEAGGFQETQYF
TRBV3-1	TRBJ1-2	CASSQAGGGYTF
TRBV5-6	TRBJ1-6	CASSLGQGARLNSPLHF
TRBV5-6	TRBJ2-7	CASSSEVGGQSSYEQYF
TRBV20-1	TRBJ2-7	CSARVPGSALEQYF
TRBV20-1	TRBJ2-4	CSARDWGQGSKNIQYF
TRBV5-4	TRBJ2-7	CASSLGRPPYEQYF
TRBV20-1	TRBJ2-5	CSAADSAPRQETQYF
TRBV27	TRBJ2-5	CASSNTPETQYF